This TCR beta chain was captured by sequencing in a study of blood T cells in healthy people across ages. Study-wide points: Unknown CMV status may confound age-related changes in expanded clones. Per million T cells, TCR beta diversity dropped about linearly as age rose.

Healthy individuals of Caucasian origin from Russia, aged about 6 to 90, served as donors. Of note for this clonotype: The antigen remains undetermined.

Primers used in a second PCR of about 7 to 12 cycles were a sample-barcoded 5' primer and a J-beta primer mix. Each CDR3 protein is one row after TCRdb ran MiXCR on the 5' RACE reads. The profile covers around 650,000 distinct CDR3 sequences, with around two fifths appearing a single time and around 30% taken by the ten largest. V dropped 5 bases and J dropped 3; count of bases not matched to a gene: 10. The CDR3 runs 14 residues. Germline CDR1 DFQATT, CDR2 SNEGSKA (reference sequence). The chain is built from TRBV20-1 and TRBJ2-7; 7 bases are a match to TRBD1. The sample comprised blood. This clonotype was obtained from a man older than 75 in good health. CDR3 residues: CSAHPGQQVYEQYF. The CDR3 coding sequence is TGCAGTGCTCACCCGGGACAGCAAGTCTACGAGCAGTACTTC.